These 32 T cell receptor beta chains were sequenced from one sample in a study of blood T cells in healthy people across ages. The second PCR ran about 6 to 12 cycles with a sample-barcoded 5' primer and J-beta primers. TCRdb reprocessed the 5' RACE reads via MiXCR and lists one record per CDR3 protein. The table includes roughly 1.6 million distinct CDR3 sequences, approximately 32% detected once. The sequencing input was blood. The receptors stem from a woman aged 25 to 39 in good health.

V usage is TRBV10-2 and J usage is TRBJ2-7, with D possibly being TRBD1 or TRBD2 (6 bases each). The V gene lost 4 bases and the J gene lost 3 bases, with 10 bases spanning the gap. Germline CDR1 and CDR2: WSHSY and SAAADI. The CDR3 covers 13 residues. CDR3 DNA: TGCGCCAGCAGTGTGAAGGGGGGCTACGAGCAGTACTTC. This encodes CASSVKGGYEQYF.

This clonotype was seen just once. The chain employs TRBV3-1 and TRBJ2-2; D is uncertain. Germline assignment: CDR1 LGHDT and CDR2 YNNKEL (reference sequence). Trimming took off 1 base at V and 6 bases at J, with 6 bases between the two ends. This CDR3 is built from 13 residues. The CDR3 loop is CASSQVRSGELFF. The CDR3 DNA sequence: TGTGCCAGCAGCCAAGTTAGATCCGGGGAGCTGTTTTTT.

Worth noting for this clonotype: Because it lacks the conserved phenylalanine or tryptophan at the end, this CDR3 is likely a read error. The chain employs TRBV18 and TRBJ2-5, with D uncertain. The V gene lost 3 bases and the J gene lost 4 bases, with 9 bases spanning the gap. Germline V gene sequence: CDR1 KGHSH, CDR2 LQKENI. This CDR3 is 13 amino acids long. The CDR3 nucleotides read TGTGCCAGCTCACCGTGGGTTGGAGAGACCCAGTACCTC. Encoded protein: CASSPWVGETQYL.

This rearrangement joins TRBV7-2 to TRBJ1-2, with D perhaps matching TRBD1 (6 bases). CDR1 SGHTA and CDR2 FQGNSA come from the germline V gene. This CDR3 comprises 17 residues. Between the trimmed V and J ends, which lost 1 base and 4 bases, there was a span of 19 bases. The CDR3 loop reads CASSLGGGQADSYGYTF. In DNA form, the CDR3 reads TGTGCCAGCAGCTTAGGAGGGGGGCAGGCAGACTCCTATGGCTACACCTTC.

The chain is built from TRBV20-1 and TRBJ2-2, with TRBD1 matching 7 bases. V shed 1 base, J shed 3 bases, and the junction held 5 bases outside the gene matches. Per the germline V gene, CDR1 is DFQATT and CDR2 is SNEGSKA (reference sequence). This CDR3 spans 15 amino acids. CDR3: CSARGPGGHTGELFF. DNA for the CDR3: TGCAGTGCTAGAGGTCCAGGGGGACACACCGGGGAGCTGTTTTTT.

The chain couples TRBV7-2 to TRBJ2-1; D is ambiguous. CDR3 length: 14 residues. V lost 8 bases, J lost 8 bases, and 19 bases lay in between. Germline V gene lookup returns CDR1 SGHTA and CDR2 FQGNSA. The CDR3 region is CASGRATHGDEQFF. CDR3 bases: TGTGCCAGCGGCCGGGCTACTCATGGGGATGAGCAGTTCTTC.

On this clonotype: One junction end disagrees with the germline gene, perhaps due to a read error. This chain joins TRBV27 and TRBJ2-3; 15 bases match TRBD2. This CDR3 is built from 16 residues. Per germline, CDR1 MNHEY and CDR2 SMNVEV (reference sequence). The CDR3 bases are TGTGCCAGCAGTCTGGGACTAGCGGGGGGCACAGATACGCTGTATTTT. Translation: CASSLGLAGGTDTLYF.

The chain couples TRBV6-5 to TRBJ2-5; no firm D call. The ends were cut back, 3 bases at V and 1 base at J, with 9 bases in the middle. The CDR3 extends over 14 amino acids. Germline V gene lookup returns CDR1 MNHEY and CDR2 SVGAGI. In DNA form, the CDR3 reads TGTGCCAGCAGTTATAGGCACCCCCAAGAGACCCAGTACTTC. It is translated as CASSYRHPQETQYF.

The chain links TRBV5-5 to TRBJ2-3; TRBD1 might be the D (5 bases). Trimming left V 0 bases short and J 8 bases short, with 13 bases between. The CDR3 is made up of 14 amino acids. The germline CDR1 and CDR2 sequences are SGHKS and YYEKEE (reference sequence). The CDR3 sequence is CASSLDRSPFTQYF. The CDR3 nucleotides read TGTGCCAGCAGCTTGGACAGGAGTCCCTTTACGCAGTATTTT.

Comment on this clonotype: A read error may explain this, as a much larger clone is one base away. CDR3 nucleotide sequence: TGTGCCAGCGGACGGGCCGGGGCAGGGGTTGAAAAGACCCAGTACTTC. It is translated as CASGRAGAGVEKTQYF. The chain employs TRBV4-2 and TRBJ2-5; a weak D match, TRBD1 (6 bases). The CDR3 is 16 residues long. Germline CDR1 reads LGHNA; CDR2 reads YNFKEQ. V gave up 8 bases and J gave up 6 bases, with 25 bases separating them.

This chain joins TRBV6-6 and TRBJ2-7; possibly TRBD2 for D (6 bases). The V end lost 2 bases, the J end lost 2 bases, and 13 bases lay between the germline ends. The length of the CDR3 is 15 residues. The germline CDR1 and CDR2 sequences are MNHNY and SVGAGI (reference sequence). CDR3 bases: TGTGCCAGCAGTTACACCGGGACTGGGGCCTACGAGCAGTACTTC. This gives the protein CASSYTGTGAYEQYF.

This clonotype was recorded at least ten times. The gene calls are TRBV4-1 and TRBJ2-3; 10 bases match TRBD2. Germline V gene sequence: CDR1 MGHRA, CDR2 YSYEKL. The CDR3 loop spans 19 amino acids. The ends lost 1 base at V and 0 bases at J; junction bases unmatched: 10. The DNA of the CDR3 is TGCGCCAGCAGCCAAGTGTACCTAGCGGGAGTGTCTAGCACAGATACGCAGTATTTT. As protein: CASSQVYLAGVSSTDTQYF.

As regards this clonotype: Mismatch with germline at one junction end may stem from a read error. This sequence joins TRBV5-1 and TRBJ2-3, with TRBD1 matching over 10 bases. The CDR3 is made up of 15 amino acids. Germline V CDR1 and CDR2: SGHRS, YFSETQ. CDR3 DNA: TGCGCCAACAGCTTGGTGACAGGGGGCCCAGATACGCAGTATTTT. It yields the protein CANSLVTGGPDTQYF.

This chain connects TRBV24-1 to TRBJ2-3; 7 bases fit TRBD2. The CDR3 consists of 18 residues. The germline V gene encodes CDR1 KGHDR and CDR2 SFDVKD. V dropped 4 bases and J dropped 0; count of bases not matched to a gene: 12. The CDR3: CATSERRERAGSTDTQYF. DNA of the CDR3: TGTGCCACCAGTGAGAGAAGGGAACGAGCGGGAAGCACAGATACGCAGTATTTT.

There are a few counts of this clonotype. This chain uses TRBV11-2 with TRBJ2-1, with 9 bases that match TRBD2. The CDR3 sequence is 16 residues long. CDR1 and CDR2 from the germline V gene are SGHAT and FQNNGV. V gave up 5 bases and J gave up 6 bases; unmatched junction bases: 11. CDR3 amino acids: CASSNNPGLAGNEQFF. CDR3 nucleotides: TGTGCCAGCAGCAACAATCCGGGACTAGCTGGCAATGAGCAGTTCTTC. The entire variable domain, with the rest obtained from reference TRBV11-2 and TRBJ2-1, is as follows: EAGVAQSPRYKIIEKRQSVAFWCNPISGHATLYWYQQILGQGPKLLIQFQNNGVVDDSQLPKDRFSAERLKGVDSTLKIQPAKLEDSAVYLCASSNNPGLAGNEQFFGPGTRLTVL.

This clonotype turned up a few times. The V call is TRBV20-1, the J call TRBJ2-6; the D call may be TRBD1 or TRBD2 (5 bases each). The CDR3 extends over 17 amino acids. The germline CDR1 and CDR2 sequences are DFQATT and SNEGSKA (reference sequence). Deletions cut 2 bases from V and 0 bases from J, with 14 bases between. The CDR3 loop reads CSARLGTAGSGANVLTF. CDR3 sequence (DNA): TGCAGTGCTAGACTCGGGACCGCAGGCTCTGGGGCCAACGTCCTGACTTTC.

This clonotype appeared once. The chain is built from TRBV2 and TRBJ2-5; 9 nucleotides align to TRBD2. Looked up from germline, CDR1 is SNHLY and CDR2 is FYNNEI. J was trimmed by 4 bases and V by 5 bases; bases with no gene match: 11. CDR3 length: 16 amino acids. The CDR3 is CASSWEVAAGGETQYF. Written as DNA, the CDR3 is TGTGCCAGCAGTTGGGAAGTGGCAGCGGGGGGAGAGACCCAGTACTTC.

The CDR3 is CATSLRTGYEQYF. The CDR3 region has the DNA TGTGCCACCAGCCTCCGGACAGGGTACGAGCAGTACTTC. The V call is TRBV15, the J call TRBJ2-7, with 8 bases fitting TRBD1. CDR3 length: 13 residues. Germline CDR1 LNHNV, CDR2 YYDKDF (reference sequence). V shed 5 bases, J shed 4 bases, and the junction held 4 bases outside the gene matches.

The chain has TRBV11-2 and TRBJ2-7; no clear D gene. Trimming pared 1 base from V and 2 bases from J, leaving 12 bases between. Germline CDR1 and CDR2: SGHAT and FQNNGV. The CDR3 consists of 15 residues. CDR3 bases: TGTGCCAGCAGCTTAGCTTCGGTCAGCACCTACGAGCAGTACTTC. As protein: CASSLASVSTYEQYF.

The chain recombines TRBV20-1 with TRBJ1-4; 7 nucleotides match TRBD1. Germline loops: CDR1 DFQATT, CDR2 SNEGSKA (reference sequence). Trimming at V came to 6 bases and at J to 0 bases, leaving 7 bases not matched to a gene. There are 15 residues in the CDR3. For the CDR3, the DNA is TGCAGTGCACCGACAGGGCGTGCAACTAATGAAAAACTGTTTTTT. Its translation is CSAPTGRATNEKLFF.

CDR3 nucleotide sequence: TGTGCCAGCTCACAACCAGGGGGCGGCTATGGCTACACCTTC. It translates to CASSQPGGGYGYTF. The chain links TRBV18 to TRBJ1-2; the match to TRBD1 covers 8 bases. V lost 4 bases and J lost 4; bases outside the gene matches: 5. The CDR3 loop spans 14 amino acids. Per germline, CDR1 KGHSH and CDR2 LQKENI.

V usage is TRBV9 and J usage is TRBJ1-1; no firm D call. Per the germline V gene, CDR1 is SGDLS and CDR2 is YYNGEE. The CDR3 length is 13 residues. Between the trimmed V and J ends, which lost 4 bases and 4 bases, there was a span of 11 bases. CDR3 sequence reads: CASSQPDTTEAFF. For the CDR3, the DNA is TGTGCCAGCAGCCAACCTGACACCACTGAAGCTTTCTTT.

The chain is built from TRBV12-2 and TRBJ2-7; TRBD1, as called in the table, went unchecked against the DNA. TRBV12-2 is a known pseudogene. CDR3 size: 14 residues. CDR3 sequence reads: CASRLASGAYEQYF. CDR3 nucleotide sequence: TGTGCAAGTCGCTTAGCGTCAGGGGCGTACGAGCAGTACTTC.

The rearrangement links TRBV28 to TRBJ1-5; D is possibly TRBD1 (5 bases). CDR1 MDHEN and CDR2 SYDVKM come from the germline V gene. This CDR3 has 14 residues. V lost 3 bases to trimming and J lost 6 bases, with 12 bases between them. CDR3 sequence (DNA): TGTGCCAGCAGTTTCTCGCAGGGACTTCAGCCCCAGCATTTT. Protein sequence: CASSFSQGLQPQHF.

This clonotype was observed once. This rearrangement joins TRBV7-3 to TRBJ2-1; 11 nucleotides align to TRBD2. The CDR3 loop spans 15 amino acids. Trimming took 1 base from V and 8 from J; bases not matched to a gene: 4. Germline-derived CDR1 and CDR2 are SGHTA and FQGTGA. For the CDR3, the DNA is TGTGCCAGCAGCTTAATAGCGGGGGGGTACGATGAGCAGTTCTTC. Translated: CASSLIAGGYDEQFF. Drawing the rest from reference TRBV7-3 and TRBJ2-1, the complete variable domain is GAGVSQTPSNKVTEKGKYVELRCDPISGHTALYWYRQSLGQGPEFLIYFQGTGAADDSGLPNDRFFAVRPEGSVSTLKIQRTERGDSAVYLCASSLIAGGYDEQFFGPGTRLTVL.

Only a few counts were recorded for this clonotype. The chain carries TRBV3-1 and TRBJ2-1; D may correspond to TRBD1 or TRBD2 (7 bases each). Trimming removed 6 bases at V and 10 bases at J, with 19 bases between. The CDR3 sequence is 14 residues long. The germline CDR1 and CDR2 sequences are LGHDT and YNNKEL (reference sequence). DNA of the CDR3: TGTGCCAGCAGGCCGCAGGGGGGGAGAAGGGAGCAGTTCTTC. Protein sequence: CASRPQGGRREQFF.

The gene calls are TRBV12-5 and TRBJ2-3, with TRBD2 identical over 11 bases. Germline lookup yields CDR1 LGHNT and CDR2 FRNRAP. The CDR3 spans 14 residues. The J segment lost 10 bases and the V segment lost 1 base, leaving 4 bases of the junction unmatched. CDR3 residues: CASGLGLAGGSQYF. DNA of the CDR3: TGTGCTAGTGGTTTGGGGCTAGCGGGGGGTTCGCAGTATTTT. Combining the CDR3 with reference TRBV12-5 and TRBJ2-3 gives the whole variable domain DARVTQTPRHKVTEMGQEVTMRCQPILGHNTVFWYRQTMMQGLELLAYFRNRAPLDDSGMPKDRFSAEMPDATLATLKIQPSEPRDSAVYFCASGLGLAGGSQYFGPGTRLTVL.

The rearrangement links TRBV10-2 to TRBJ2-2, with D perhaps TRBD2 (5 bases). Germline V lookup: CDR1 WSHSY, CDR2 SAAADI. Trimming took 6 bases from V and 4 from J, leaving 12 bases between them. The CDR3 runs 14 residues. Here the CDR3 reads CASRNEGLTGELFF. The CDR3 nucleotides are TGCGCCAGCAGGAATGAGGGTCTCACCGGGGAGCTGTTTTTT.

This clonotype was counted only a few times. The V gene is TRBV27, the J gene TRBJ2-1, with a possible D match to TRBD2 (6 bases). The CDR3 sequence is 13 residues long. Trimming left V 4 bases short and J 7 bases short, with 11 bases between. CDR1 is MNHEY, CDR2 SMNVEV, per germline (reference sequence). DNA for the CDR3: TGTGCCAGCAGTTCCCTAGCGTCGAATGAGCAGTTCTTC. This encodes CASSSLASNEQFF.

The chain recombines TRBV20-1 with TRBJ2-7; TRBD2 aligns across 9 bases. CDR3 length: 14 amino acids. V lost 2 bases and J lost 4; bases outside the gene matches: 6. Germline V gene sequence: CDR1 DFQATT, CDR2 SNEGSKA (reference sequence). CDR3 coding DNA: TGCAGTGCTAGAATAGCGGGAGAAGGGTACGAGCAGTACTTC. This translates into CSARIAGEGYEQYF.

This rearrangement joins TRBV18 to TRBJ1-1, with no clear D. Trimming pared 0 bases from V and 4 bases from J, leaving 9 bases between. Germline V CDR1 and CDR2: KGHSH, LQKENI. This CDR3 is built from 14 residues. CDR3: CASSPPWAGTEAFF. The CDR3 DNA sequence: TGTGCCAGCTCACCACCGTGGGCAGGCACTGAAGCTTTCTTT.

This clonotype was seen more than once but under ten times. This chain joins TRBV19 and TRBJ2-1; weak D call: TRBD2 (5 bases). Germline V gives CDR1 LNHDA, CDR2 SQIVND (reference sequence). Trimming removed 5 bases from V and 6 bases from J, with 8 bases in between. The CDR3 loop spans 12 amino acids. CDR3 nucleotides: TGTGCCAGTAGTTCAGGACTCAATGAGCAGTTCTTC. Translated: CASSSGLNEQFF.